This T cell receptor (beta chain) stems from a study of blood T cell repertoires in COVID-19. Study overall: Italy, Spain and the United States were the sources of the convalescent and acute COVID-19 samples. PBMCs, B-cell-depleted T cells, or T cells were the source of the cDNA or gDNA that made up the material.

The CDR3 has 13 amino acids. CDR1 is LNHDA, CDR2 SQIVND, per germline (reference sequence). V lost 4 bases and J 7 bases, leaving 13 bases between the germline ends. Original processing methods: From reference gene primer amplification, estimates of nucleated cell counts were derived. Sequenced by immunoSEQ multiplex PCR; TCRdb stores in-frame clones only, minus some. The D gene and trimming were derived from the DNA, and the V and J assignments and clone size from that table. The data contain about 150,000 clones, 70% to 85% of them singletons. The receptor was derived from an older woman with acute or convalescent COVID-19. The source material was peripheral blood. The gene calls are TRBV19 and TRBJ1-2; D perhaps matches TRBD1 (5 bases). CDR3 bases: TGTGCCAGTAGTACTGACAGTTCCGGTGGCTACACCTTC. Translated: CASSTDSSGGYTF.